These 28 T cell receptor beta chains were all obtained from the same sample, sequenced in a study of cytomegalovirus exposure and HLA in healthy donors. The PCR had 60 Vbeta and 13 Jbeta primers. Clones were read by immunoSEQ multiplex PCR, and TCRdb kept only the in-frame ones, dropping some. The sample lists around 250,000 clones; around 90% were seen once. Sequences were obtained from PBMCs. The source of these receptors is a girl aged 2-9 years in good health and CMV-seronegative.

The chain is built from TRBV29-1 and TRBJ1-5; 10 bases agree with TRBD1. Trimming removed 4 bases from V and 6 bases from J; junction bases left unmatched: 3. CDR3 length: 13 residues. Germline CDR1 reads SQVTM; CDR2 reads ANQGSEA. This chain's CDR3 is CSVARDRGQPQHF. In DNA form, the CDR3 reads TGCAGCGTTGCCCGGGACAGGGGTCAGCCCCAGCATTTT.

The count of this clone is one. The chain uses TRBV5-5 and TRBJ2-5, with D unresolved. The CDR3 sequence is 12 residues long. V was shortened by 2 bases and J by 4 bases, with 6 bases between the two germline ends. Germline CDR1 reads SGHKS; CDR2 reads YYEKEE (reference sequence). As DNA, the CDR3 is TGTGCCAGCAGCTTAACGGGAGAGACCCAGTACTTC. Residues: CASSLTGETQYF.

The chain joins TRBV5-1 to TRBJ2-3; tentative D call: TRBD1 (5 bases). Trimming left V 7 bases short and J 3 bases short, with 12 bases between. CDR3 length equals 13 residues. Looked up from germline, CDR1 is SGHRS and CDR2 is YFSETQ. The CDR3 loop is CASSGGATDTQYF. CDR3 in DNA: TGCGCCAGCTCGGGTGGGGCAACAGATACGCAGTATTTT.

This chain connects TRBV4-2 to TRBJ1-2, with unresolved D. Trimming cost V 0 bases and J 6 bases, with 11 bases left between them. CDR1 is LGHNA, CDR2 YNFKEQ, per germline. This CDR3 has 14 amino acids. The CDR3 protein is CASSQDERENGYTF. The CDR3 nucleotides read TGTGCCAGCAGCCAAGATGAGAGGGAAAATGGCTACACCTTC.

J is TRBJ2-7 and V is TRBV5-6; the D gene is possibly TRBD2 (6 bases). V was trimmed by 5 bases and J by 6 bases, leaving 15 bases between them. Germline V gene data show CDR1 as SGHDT and CDR2 as YYEEEE. This CDR3 is built from 13 residues. CDR3 in amino acids: CASSGRGTGEQYF. CDR3 coding DNA: TGTGCCAGCAGTGGCCGGGGGACCGGCGAGCAGTACTTC.

The J gene is TRBJ2-7, the V gene TRBV5-4, with 14 bases identical to TRBD2. V shed 3 bases and J 3 bases; nucleotides not matched to a gene: 2. The CDR3 is 15 amino acids. Germline lookup yields CDR1 SGHNT and CDR2 YYREEE (reference sequence). CDR3 nucleotide sequence: TGTGCCAGCAGCTCGGGACTAGCGGGAGTCTACGAGCAGTACTTC. Its translation: CASSSGLAGVYEQYF. Combining the CDR3 with reference TRBV5-4 and TRBJ2-7 gives the whole variable domain ETGVTQSPTHLIKTRGQQVTLRCSSQSGHNTVSWYQQALGQGPQFIFQYYREEENGRGNFPPRFSGLQFPNYSSELNVNALELDDSALYLCASSSGLAGVYEQYFGPGTRLTVT.

The chain is built from TRBV28 and TRBJ1-4, with D tentatively TRBD1 (6 bases). Germline values: CDR1 MDHEN, CDR2 SYDVKM. The CDR3 covers 17 residues. Between the trimmed V and J ends, which lost 4 bases and 4 bases, there was a span of 19 bases. CDR3 sequence reads: CASSWGKGGSVNEKLFF. The CDR3 bases are TGTGCCAGCAGTTGGGGGAAAGGGGGATCGGTTAATGAAAAACTGTTTTTT.

This rearrangement joins TRBV4-1 to TRBJ1-1; 7 bases align to TRBD1. The CDR3 sequence is 14 residues long. J lost 5 bases, V lost 5 bases, and 8 bases had no gene match. CDR1 and CDR2 (germline): MGHRA, YSYEKL. The CDR3 nucleotides are TGCGCCAGCAGCTGGGGCCCAGGGGGAACTGAAGCTTTCTTT. As protein: CASSWGPGGTEAFF.

This chain connects TRBV7-2 to TRBJ2-7, with a possible D match to TRBD2 (6 bases). V lost 1 base, J lost 6 bases, and 16 bases lay in between. There are 15 residues in the CDR3. Germline CDR1 and CDR2: SGHTA and FQGNSA. The CDR3 reads CASSLDARDAAEQYF. The CDR3 region has the DNA TGTGCCAGCAGCTTAGATGCGCGGGATGCGGCCGAGCAGTACTTC.

In its sample, this clone was seen once. J is TRBJ1-5 and V is TRBV5-1; TRBD1 matches 8 bases. The germline V gene has CDR1 SGHRS and CDR2 YFSETQ. V trimming: 4 bases; J trimming: 4 bases; junction bases outside the gene matches: 4. The CDR3 runs 14 residues. CDR3 DNA: TGCGCCAGCAGCCCGGACAGGGCTAATCAGCCCCAGCATTTT. Translated, it gives CASSPDRANQPQHF.

The chain recombines TRBV25-1 with TRBJ1-2, with unresolved D. V lost 10 bases and J lost 8, with 17 bases in between. CDR1 and CDR2 (germline): MGHDK, SYGVNS. The length of the CDR3 is 12 residues. The CDR3 spells CATHPVVGGYTF. For the CDR3, the DNA is TGTGCCACCCACCCGGTGGTGGGCGGCTACACCTTC.

The gene calls are TRBV6-1 and TRBJ2-7, with 14 bases that match TRBD2. The CDR3 is made up of 18 amino acids. The ends lost 1 base at V and 0 bases at J; junction bases unmatched: 5. CDR1 and CDR2 (germline): MNHNS, SASEGT. This CDR3 is CASSEGGLAGVISYEQYF. Written as DNA, the CDR3 is TGTGCCAGCAGTGAAGGGGGACTAGCGGGAGTCATCTCCTACGAGCAGTACTTC.

This rearrangement joins TRBV10-2 to TRBJ2-3; TRBD2 matches at 14 bases. V was clipped by 6 bases and J by 3 bases; unmatched bases: 5. The CDR3 contains 16 residues. CDR1 and CDR2 (germline): WSHSY, SAAADI. This CDR3 reads CASRAGLAGGTDTQYF. In DNA, the CDR3 is TGCGCCAGCAGGGCCGGACTAGCGGGAGGTACAGATACGCAGTATTTT.

The chain links TRBV18 to TRBJ2-1, with 7 bases fitting TRBD2. V shed 3 bases, J shed 0 bases, and the junction held 5 bases outside the gene matches. Germline values: CDR1 KGHSH, CDR2 LQKENI. This CDR3 has 16 residues. CDR3 amino acids: CASSPLGGNSYNEQFF. CDR3 DNA sequence: TGTGCCAGCTCACCGCTCGGGGGGAACTCCTACAATGAGCAGTTCTTC.

This clone was detected only once. The chain links TRBV7-8 to TRBJ2-7; 11 positions match TRBD1. The CDR3 runs to 16 residues. Looked up from germline, CDR1 is SGHVS and CDR2 is FQNEAQ. The V and J ends lost 2 bases and 5 bases, in that order; junction bases with no gene match: 8. CDR3 amino acids: CASSLPRGQGADEQYF. In DNA, the CDR3 is TGTGCCAGCAGCTTACCCCGAGGACAGGGGGCCGACGAGCAGTACTTC.

The chain combines TRBV10-2 with TRBJ2-1, with a tentative D call TRBD2 (5 bases). This CDR3 has 16 residues. Germline V CDR1 and CDR2: WSHSY, SAAADI. V was cut by 5 bases and J by 1 base, with 15 bases left in between. CDR3 protein: CASSRRWGGSYNEQFF. In DNA form, the CDR3 reads TGCGCCAGCAGTCGGAGGTGGGGTGGGTCCTACAATGAGCAGTTCTTC.

The chain uses TRBV6-1 and TRBJ1-1; D is undetermined. Trimming cost V 0 bases and J 5 bases, with 7 bases left between them. The CDR3 has 13 amino acids. Germline values: CDR1 MNHNS, CDR2 SASEGT. The CDR3 nucleotides are TGTGCCAGCAGTGAAGCGCCGGGTACTGAAGCTTTCTTT. Translated: CASSEAPGTEAFF.

This clone has a single count. V and J are TRBV10-1 and TRBJ2-2; TRBD2 matches 9 bases. Losses at the gene ends were 3 bases for V and 1 base for J; bases not matched to a gene: 0. This CDR3 comprises 15 residues. Per germline, CDR1 WNHNN and CDR2 SYGVQD (reference sequence). The CDR3 region is CASSEAGGNTGELFF. The CDR3 coding sequence is TGCGCCAGCAGTGAAGCGGGAGGGAACACCGGGGAGCTGTTTTTT.

V is TRBV6-5 and J is TRBJ2-3; possible D gene TRBD1, 6 bases. Germline lookup yields CDR1 MNHEY and CDR2 SVGAGI. The ends were cut back, 5 bases at V and 5 bases at J, with 17 bases in the middle. The CDR3 contains 15 residues. CDR3 nucleotide sequence: TGTGCCAGCAGTCTACAGGGCCCAGGTGGAGATACGCAGTATTTT. Protein sequence: CASSLQGPGGDTQYF.

This chain links TRBV30 with TRBJ1-1; 9 bases agree with TRBD1. This CDR3 is 13 amino acids long. The V gene end was trimmed by 0 bases and the J gene end by 5 bases; junction bases not matched to a gene: 1. Per germline, CDR1 GTSNPN and CDR2 SVGIG (reference sequence). The CDR3 sequence is CAWSVQGATEAFF. CDR3 sequence (DNA): TGTGCCTGGAGTGTACAGGGGGCTACTGAAGCTTTCTTT.

The V gene is TRBV15, the J gene TRBJ2-3, with D unclear. This CDR3 region has 15 residues. CDR1 is LNHNV and CDR2 is YYDKDF in the germline V gene (reference sequence). Trimming left V 5 bases short and J 1 base short, with 13 bases between. CDR3 in DNA: TGTGCCACCAGCGAGCGACTCGGAGGCACAGATACGCAGTATTTT. Translating gives CATSERLGGTDTQYF.

The chain employs TRBV27 and TRBJ2-1; 11 bases are shared with TRBD2. CDR3 length: 19 residues. J was trimmed by 2 bases and V by 6 bases; bases with no gene match: 15. Germline CDR1 is MNHEY and CDR2 is SMNVEV (reference sequence). CDR3 nucleotides: TGTGCCAGCAGGGGAGGGGGCGGCCCGGGACTAGCGGCCTACAATGAGCAGTTCTTC. Amino acid sequence: CASRGGGGPGLAAYNEQFF.

For the CDR3, the DNA is TGTGCCAGCAGCGCGGGACAGGGGGCTACCGAAGCTTTCTTT. This codes for CASSAGQGATEAFF. The chain recombines TRBV7-8 with TRBJ1-1, with TRBD1 matching over 12 bases. This CDR3 region has 14 residues. V was clipped by 5 bases and J by 8 bases; unmatched bases: 6. Germline lookup yields CDR1 SGHVS and CDR2 FQNEAQ.

The chain joins TRBV7-6 to TRBJ2-5; tentative D call: TRBD2 (6 bases). The end of the DNA fits TRBJ2-7 better, so the J call may be wrong. The CDR3 contains 14 residues. Germline V gives CDR1 SGHVS, CDR2 FNYEAQ. The CDR3 is CASSLHGEAYEQYF. CDR3 nucleotides: TGTGCCAGCAGCTTACACGGGGAGGCCTACGAGCAGTACTTC.

The chain combines TRBV6-1 with TRBJ1-4; the match to TRBD1 covers 7 bases. Germline CDR1 MNHNS, CDR2 SASEGT. The CDR3 length is 13 residues. Unmatched junction bases numbered 5, after V lost 6 bases and J lost 7 bases. CDR3 in DNA: TGTGCCAGCAGGCCGACAGGGAGTGAAAAACTGTTTTTT. It yields the protein CASRPTGSEKLFF.

This clone was seen only once. The chain is built from TRBV7-9 and TRBJ1-1, with 8 bases matching TRBD1. The V gene's germline CDR1 is SEHNR and CDR2 FQNEAQ (reference sequence). With 6 bases clipped from V and 6 bases from J, the junction kept 6 bases outside the gene matches. The CDR3 totals 13 residues. The DNA of the CDR3 is TGTGCCAGCAGGGGGGCAGGGGGCGCTGAAGCTTTCTTT. Translation gives CASRGAGGAEAFF.

The V call is TRBV29-1, the J call TRBJ2-1, with 8 positions matching TRBD2. V dropped 7 bases and J dropped 2; count of bases not matched to a gene: 22. CDR1 is SQVTM, CDR2 ANQGSEA, per germline. This CDR3 is 19 amino acids long. This CDR3 is CSATAVSVEAGAPYNEQFF. Written as DNA, the CDR3 is TGCAGCGCCACCGCTGTCTCAGTAGAAGCGGGAGCCCCCTACAATGAGCAGTTCTTC.

The gene calls are TRBV18 and TRBJ2-3, with 7 bases identical to TRBD2. Germline-derived CDR1 and CDR2 are KGHSH and LQKENI. J lost 5 bases, V lost 5 bases, and 10 bases had no gene match. The CDR3 is 15 residues long. The CDR3 sequence: CASSMIREDLDTQYF. As DNA, the CDR3 is TGTGCCAGCTCAATGATTCGGGAGGACTTAGATACGCAGTATTTT.